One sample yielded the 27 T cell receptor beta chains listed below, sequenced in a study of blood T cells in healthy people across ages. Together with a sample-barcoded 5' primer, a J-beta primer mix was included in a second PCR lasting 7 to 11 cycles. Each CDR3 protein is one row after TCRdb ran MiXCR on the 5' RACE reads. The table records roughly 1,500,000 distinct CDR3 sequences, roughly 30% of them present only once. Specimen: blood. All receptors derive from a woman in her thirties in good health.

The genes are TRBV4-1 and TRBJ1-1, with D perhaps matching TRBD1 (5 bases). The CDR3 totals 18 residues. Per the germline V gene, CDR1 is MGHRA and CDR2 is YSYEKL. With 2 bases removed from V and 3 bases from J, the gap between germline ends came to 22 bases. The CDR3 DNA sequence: TGCGCCAGCAGCCAATCTTCCCTCAGTCAGGGAGCGTACACTGAAGCTTTCTTT. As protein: CASSQSSLSQGAYTEAFF.

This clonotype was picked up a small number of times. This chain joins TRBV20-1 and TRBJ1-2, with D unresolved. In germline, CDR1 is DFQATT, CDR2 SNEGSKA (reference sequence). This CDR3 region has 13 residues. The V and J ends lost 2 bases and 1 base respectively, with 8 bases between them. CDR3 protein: CSARKGGNYGYTF. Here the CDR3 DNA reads TGCAGTGCTAGAAAGGGCGGTAACTATGGCTACACCTTC.

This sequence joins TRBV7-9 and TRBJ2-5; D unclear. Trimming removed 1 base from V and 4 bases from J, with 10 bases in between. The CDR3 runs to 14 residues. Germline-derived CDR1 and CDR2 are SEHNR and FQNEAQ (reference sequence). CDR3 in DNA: TGTGCCAGCAGCTTAGAGGTGGACCGAGAGACCCAGTACTTC. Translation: CASSLEVDRETQYF.

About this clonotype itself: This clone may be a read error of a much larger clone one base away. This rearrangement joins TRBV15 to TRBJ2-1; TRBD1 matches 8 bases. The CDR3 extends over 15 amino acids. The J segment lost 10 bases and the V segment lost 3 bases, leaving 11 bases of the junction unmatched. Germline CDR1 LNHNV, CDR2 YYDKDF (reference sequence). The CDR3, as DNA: TGTGCCACCAGCAGGCCCCCGGGACAGGTGCCGGAGCAGTTCTTC. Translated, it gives CATSRPPGQVPEQFF.

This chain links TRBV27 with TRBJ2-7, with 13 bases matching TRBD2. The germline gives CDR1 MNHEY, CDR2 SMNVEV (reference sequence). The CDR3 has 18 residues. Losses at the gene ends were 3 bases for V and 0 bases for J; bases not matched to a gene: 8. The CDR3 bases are TGTGCCAGCAGTTTCTACGGACTAGCGGGAGTGCACTCCTACGAGCAGTACTTC. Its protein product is CASSFYGLAGVHSYEQYF.

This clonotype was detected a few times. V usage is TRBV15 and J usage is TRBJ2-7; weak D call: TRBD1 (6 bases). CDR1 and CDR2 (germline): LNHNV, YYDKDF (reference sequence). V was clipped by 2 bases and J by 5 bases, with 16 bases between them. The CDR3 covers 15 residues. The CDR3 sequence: CATSRPQGLFDEQYF. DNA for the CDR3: TGTGCCACCAGCAGACCACAGGGTTTGTTCGACGAGCAGTACTTC.

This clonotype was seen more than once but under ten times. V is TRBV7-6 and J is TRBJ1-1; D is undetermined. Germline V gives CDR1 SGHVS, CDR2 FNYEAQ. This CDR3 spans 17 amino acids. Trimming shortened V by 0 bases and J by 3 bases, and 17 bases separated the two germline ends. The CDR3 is CASSLALGRSWDTEAFF. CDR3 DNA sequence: TGTGCCAGCAGCTTAGCGCTGGGGAGATCCTGGGACACTGAAGCTTTCTTT.

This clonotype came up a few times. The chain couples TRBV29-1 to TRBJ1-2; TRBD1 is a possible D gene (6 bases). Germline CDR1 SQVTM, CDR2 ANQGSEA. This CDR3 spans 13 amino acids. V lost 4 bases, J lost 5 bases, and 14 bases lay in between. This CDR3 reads CSVADSPPYGYTF. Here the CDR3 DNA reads TGCAGCGTTGCGGACAGTCCCCCGTATGGCTACACCTTC.

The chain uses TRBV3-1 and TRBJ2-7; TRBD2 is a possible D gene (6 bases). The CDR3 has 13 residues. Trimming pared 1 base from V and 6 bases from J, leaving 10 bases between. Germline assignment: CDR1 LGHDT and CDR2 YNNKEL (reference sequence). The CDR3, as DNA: TGTGCCAGCAGCCAAGTCAAGGGAGGCGAGCAGTACTTC. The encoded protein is CASSQVKGGEQYF.

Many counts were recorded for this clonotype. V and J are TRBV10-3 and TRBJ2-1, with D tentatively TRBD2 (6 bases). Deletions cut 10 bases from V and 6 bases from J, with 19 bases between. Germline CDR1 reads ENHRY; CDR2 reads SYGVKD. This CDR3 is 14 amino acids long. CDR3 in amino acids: CATRAGPTSNEQFF. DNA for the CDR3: TGTGCCACGAGAGCGGGCCCAACGAGCAATGAGCAGTTCTTC.

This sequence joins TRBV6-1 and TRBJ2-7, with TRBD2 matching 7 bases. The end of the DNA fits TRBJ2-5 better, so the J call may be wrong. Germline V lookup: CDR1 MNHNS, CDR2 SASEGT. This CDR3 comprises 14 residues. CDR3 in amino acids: CASSEVGGTETQYF. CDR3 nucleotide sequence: TGTGCCAGCAGTGAAGTGGGGGGGACGGAGACCCAGTACTTC.

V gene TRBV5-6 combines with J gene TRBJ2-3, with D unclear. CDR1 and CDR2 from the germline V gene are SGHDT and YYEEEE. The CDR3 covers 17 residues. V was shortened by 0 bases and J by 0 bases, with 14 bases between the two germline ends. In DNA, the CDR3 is TGTGCCAGCAGCTTGGGCCGGGCGCTTCATAGCACAGATACGCAGTATTTT. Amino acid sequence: CASSLGRALHSTDTQYF.

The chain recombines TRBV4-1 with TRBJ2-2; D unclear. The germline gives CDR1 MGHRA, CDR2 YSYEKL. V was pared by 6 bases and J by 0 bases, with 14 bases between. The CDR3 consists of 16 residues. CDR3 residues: CASRHWVDANTGELFF. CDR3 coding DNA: TGCGCCAGCAGGCATTGGGTTGACGCGAACACCGGGGAGCTGTTTTTT.

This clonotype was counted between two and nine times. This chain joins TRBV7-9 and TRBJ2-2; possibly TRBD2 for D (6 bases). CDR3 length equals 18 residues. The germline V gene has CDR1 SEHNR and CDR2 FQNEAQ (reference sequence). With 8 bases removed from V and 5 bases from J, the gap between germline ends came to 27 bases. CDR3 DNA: TGTGCCAGCGACTTCCCTCCCGGGCTCAGAGGGAGGACCGGGGAGCTGTTTTTT. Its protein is CASDFPPGLRGRTGELFF.

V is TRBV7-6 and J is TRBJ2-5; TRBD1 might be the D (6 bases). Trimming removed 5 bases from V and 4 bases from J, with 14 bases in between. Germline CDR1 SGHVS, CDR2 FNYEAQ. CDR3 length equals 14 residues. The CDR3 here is CASSLQGSRETQYF. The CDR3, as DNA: TGTGCCAGCAGCCTACAGGGTAGTCGAGAGACCCAGTACTTC. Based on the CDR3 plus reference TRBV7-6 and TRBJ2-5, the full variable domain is GAGVSQSPRYKVTKRGQDVALRCDPISGHVSLYWYRQALGQGPEFLTYFNYEAQQDKSGLPNDRFSAERPEGSISTLTIQRTEQRDSAMYRCASSLQGSRETQYFGPGTRLLVL.

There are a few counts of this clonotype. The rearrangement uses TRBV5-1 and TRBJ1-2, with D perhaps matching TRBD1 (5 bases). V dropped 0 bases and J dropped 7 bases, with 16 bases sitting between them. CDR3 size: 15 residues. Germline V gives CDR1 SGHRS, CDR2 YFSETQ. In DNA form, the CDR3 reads TGCGCCAGCAGCTTGGCCAAGGGGCCGGCGAGTGGCTACACCTTC. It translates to CASSLAKGPASGYTF.

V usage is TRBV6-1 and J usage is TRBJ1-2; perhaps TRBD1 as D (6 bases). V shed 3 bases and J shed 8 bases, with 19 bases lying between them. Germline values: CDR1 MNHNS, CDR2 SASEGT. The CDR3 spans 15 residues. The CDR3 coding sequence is TGTGCCAGCAGTGACCGACAGGCATCGTCTGGCGGCTACACCTTC. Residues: CASSDRQASSGGYTF.

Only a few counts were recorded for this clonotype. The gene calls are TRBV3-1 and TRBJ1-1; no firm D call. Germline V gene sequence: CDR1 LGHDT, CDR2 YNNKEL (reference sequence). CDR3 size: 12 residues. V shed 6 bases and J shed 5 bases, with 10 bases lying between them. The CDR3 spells CASSSGVTEAFF. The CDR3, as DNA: TGTGCCAGCAGTTCCGGTGTGACTGAAGCTTTCTTT.

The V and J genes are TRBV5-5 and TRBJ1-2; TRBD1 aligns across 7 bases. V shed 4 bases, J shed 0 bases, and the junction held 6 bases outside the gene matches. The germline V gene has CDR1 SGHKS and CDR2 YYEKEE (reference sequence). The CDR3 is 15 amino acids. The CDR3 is CASSGGTVANYGYTF. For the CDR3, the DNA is TGTGCCAGCAGCGGAGGGACAGTCGCTAACTATGGCTACACCTTC.

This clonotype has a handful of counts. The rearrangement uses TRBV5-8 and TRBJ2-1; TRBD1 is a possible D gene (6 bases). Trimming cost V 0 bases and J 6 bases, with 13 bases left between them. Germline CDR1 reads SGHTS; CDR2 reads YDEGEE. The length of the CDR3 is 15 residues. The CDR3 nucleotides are TGTGCCAGCAGCTTGGGGGGACAAAGCCCCAATGAGCAGTTCTTC. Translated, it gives CASSLGGQSPNEQFF.

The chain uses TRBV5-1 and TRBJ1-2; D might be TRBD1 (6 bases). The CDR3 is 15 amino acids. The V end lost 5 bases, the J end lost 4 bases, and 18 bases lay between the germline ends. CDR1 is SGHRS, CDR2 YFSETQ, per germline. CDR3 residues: CASRADTGFAYGYTF. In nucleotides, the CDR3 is TGCGCCAGCAGGGCCGACACAGGGTTTGCCTATGGCTACACCTTC.

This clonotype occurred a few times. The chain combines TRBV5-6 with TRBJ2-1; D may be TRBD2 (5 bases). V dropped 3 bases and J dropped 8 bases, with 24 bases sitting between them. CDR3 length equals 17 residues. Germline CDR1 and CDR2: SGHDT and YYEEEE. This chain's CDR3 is CASSSYSKPRALDEQFF. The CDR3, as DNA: TGTGCCAGCAGCTCGTACAGCAAACCGAGGGCGTTGGATGAGCAGTTCTTC.

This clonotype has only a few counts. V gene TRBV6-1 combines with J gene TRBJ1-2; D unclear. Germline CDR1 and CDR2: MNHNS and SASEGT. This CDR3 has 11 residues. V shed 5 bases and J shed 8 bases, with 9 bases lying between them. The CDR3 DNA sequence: TGTGCCAGCAGTCTCCGCCAAGGCTACACCTTC. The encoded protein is CASSLRQGYTF.

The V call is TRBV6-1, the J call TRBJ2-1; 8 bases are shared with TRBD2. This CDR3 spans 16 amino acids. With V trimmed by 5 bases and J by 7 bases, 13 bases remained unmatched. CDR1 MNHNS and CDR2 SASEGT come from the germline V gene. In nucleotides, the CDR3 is TGTGCCAGCAGTACCATAGCGGGGCTAGAGAAAAATGAGCAGTTCTTC. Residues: CASSTIAGLEKNEQFF.

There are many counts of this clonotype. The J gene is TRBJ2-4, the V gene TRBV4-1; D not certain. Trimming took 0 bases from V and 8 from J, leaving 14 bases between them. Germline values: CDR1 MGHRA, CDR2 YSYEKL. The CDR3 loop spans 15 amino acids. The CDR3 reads CASSQDIARQDIQYF. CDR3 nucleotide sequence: TGCGCCAGCAGCCAAGATATAGCCCGCCAGGACATTCAGTACTTC.

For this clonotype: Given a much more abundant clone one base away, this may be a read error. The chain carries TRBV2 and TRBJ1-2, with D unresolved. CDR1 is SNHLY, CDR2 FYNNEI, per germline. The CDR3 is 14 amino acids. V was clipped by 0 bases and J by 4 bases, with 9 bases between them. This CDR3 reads CASSEAEGCYGYTF. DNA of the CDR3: TGTGCCAGCAGTGAAGCCGAGGGTTGCTATGGCTACACCTTC.

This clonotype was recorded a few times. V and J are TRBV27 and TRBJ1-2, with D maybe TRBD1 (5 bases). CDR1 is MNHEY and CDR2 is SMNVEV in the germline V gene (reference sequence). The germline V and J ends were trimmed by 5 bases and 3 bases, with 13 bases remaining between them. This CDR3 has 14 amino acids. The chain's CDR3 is CASSPLGAHYGYTF. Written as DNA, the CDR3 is TGTGCCAGCAGTCCCCTCGGGGCCCACTATGGCTACACCTTC.